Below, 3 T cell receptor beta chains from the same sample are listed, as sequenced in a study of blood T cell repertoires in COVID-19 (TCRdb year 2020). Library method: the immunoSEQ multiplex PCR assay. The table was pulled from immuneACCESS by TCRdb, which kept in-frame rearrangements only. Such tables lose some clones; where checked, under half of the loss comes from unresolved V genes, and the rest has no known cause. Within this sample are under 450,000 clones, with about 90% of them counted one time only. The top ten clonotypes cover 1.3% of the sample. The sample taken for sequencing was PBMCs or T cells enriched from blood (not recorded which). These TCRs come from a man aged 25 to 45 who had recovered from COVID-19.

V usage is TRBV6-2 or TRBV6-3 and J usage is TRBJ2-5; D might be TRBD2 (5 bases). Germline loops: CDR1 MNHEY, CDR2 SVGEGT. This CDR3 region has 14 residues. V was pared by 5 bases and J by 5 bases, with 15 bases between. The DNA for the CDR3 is TGTGCCAGCAGTAAAAGGGAGTGGTTGGAGACCCAGTACTTC. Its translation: CASSKREWLETQYF.

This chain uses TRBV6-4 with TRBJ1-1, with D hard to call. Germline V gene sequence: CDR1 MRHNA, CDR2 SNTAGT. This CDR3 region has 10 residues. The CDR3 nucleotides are TGTGCGCCGGTGAACACTGAAGCTTTCTTT. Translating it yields CAPVNTEAFF.

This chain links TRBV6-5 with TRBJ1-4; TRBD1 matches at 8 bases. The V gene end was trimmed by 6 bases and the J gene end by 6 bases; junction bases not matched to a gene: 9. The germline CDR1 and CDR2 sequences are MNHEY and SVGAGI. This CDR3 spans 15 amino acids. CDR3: CASRIQGAWDEKLFF. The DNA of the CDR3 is TGTGCCAGCAGAATCCAGGGGGCTTGGGATGAAAAACTGTTTTTT.